The clone carrying this TCR beta chain was detected a few times. Antigen: not known. The data stem from a study of beta chain features in type 1 diabetes. Study-level background: Researchers looked at approximately 110,000,000 sorted cells across all samples.

Overall study findings and caveats: People with Type 1 diabetes carried modestly yet significantly shorter TCRB CDR3s in all four CD4+ subsets.

The CDR3 runs to 16 residues. The V gene's germline CDR1 is SNHLY and CDR2 FYNNEI. V shed 1 base and J 4 bases; nucleotides not matched to a gene: 5. The whole isolated RNA underwent reverse transcription, so sequencing captured expressed TCRB transcripts. Using immunoSEQ multiplex PCR, the repertoire was profiled, and TCRdb retains in-frame clones only, with some absent. The sample gives a few hundred thousand clones, 16% of which show up once; approximately 0.081% is in the top ten. Sequencing was performed on naive CD4+ T cells from blood. V and J are TRBV2 and TRBJ2-1, with 9 nucleotides matching TRBD2. The receptor comes from a man aged 30 to 45 with type 1 diabetes. The CDR3, as DNA: TGTGCCAGCAGTGAAGGCGGTCTAGCGGGGTACAATGAGCAGTTCTTC. Translating it yields CASSEGGLAGYNEQFF.